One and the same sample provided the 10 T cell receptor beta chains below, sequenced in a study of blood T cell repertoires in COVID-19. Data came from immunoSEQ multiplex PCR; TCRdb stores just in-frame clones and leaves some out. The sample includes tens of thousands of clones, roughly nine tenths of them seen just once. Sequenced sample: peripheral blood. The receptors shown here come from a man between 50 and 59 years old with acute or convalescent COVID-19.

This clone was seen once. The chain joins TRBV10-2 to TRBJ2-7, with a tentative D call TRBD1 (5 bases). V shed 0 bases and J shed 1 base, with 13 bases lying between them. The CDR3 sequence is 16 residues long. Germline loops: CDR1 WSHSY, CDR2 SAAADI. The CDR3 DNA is TGCGCCAGCAGTGAGTCGAATTCGCCAGGGTCCTACGAGCAGTACTTC. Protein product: CASSESNSPGSYEQYF.

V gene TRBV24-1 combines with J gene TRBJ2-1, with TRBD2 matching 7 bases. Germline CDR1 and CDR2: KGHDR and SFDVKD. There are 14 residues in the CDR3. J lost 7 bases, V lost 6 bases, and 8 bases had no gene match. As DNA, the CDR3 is TGTGCCACCAGTCCCGGGGAGGGGTGGAATGAGCAGTTCTTC. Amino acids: CATSPGEGWNEQFF.

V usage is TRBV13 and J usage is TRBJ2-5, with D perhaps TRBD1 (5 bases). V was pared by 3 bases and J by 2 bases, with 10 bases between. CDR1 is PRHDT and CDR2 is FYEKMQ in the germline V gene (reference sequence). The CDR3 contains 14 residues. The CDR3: CASSLGQGQETQYF. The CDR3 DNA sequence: TGTGCCAGCAGCTTGGGGCAGGGACAAGAGACCCAGTACTTC.

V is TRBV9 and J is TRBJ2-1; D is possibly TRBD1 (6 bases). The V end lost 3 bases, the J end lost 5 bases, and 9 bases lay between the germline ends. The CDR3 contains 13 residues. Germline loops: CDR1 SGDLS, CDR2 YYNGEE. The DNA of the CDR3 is TGTGCCAGCAGCGCCTACAGGGACAATGAGCAGTTCTTC. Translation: CASSAYRDNEQFF. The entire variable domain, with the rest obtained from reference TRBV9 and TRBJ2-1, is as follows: DSGVTQTPKHLITATGQRVTLRCSPRSGDLSVYWYQQSLDQGLQFLIQYYNGEERAKGNILERFSAQQFPDLHSELNLSSLELGDSALYFCASSAYRDNEQFFGPGTRLTVL.

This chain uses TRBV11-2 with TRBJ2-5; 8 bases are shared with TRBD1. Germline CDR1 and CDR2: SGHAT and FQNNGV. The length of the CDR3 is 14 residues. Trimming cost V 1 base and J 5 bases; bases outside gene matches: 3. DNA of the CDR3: TGTGCCAGCAGCTTAGGGACAGGGTGGGAGACCCAGTACTTC. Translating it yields CASSLGTGWETQYF.

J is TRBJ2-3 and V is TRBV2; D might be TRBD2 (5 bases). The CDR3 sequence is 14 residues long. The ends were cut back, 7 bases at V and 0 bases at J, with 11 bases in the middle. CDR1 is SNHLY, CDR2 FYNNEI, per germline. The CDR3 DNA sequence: TGTGCCAGCACGGGCAGGAGGAGCACAGATACGCAGTATTTT. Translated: CASTGRRSTDTQYF.

The CDR3 coding sequence is TGTGCCACCTCCCTGGGCGGGAGCACAGATACGCAGTATTTT. This gives the protein CATSLGGSTDTQYF. The chain uses TRBV2 and TRBJ2-3; tentative D call: TRBD2 (5 bases). There are 14 residues in the CDR3. Between the trimmed V and J ends, which lost 10 bases and 0 bases, there was a span of 14 bases. Germline CDR1 is SNHLY and CDR2 is FYNNEI.

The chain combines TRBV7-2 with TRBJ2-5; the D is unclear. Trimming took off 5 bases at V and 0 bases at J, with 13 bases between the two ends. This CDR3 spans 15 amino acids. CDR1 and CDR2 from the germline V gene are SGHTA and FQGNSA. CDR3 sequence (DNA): TGTGCCAGCAGCCCAAAAACCGCGTACCAAGAGACCCAGTACTTC. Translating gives CASSPKTAYQETQYF.

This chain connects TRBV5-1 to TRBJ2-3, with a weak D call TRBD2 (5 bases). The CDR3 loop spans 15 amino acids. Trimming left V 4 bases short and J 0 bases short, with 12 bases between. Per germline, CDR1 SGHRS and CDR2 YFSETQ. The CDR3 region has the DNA TGCGCCAGCAGCGCCACTAGACCTAGCACAGATACGCAGTATTTT. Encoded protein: CASSATRPSTDTQYF.

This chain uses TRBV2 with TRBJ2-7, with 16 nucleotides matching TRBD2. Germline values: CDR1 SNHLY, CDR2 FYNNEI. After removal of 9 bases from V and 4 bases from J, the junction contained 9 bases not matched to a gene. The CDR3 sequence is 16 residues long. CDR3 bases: TGTGCCAGTCTCGGGACTAGCGGGAGGGCGGGTTACGAGCAGTACTTC. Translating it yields CASLGTSGRAGYEQYF.